Listed below are T cell receptor beta chains from one sample, sequenced in a study of blood T cell repertoires in COVID-19. The assay was immunoSEQ multiplex PCR, and TCRdb's table has in-frame clones only and misses some. The sample lists 200,000 to 300,000 clones, 70% to 90% seen once, with approximately 1.2% in the top ten. Sequencing used PBMCs or T cells enriched from blood (not recorded which). Every receptor here comes from a middle-aged woman with acute COVID-19. Each CDR3 is given without its conserved first and last residue. Each record gives: J gene, V gene, CDR3 protein.

TRBJ2-3 | TRBV28 | ASSSIVDTQY
TRBJ1-1 | TRBV5-1 | ASSLLVQGGETEAF
TRBJ2-3 | TRBV9 | ASSVDGATDTQY
TRBJ1-2 | TRBV18 | ASSPAGTMFGYT
TRBJ1-5 | TRBV28 | ASSPRTGLQPQH
TRBJ2-1 | TRBV10-3 | AISELREEGNEQF
TRBJ2-1 | TRBV3-1/TRBV3-2 | ASSQWSRREWQF
TRBJ1-5 | TRBV18 | ASSPLAGVISQPQH
TRBJ2-1 | TRBV19 | ASAKLADPSYNEQF
TRBJ2-5 | TRBV6-5 | ASSTGGETQY
TRBJ1-3 | TRBV19 | ASSIMGHSGNTIY
TRBJ1-2 | TRBV3-1/TRBV3-2 | ASSQPRGDSYGYT
TRBJ1-1 | TRBV19 | ASRMRSGMDTEAF
TRBJ2-1 | TRBV27 | ASSPGGIYNEQF
TRBJ1-2 | TRBV19 | ASSFIEDSLYGYT
TRBJ2-1 | TRBV27 | ASSWKTGVGDNEQF
TRBJ2-2 | TRBV4-1 | ASSHPRGIDTGELF
TRBJ2-4 | TRBV2 | ASSDSINSRKGDIQY
TRBJ1-2 | TRBV2 | ASRYSSLYYGYT
TRBJ1-2 | TRBV11-3 | ASSVTPLTGYGYT
TRBJ1-4 | TRBV6-2/TRBV6-3 | ASSYGPLNEKLF
TRBJ1-1 | TRBV19 | ASSIGQLNTEAF
TRBJ2-2 | TRBV5-4 | ASSDLGQSNTGELF
TRBJ1-2 | TRBV7-9 | ASSSLDRTYGYT
TRBJ1-1 | TRBV28 | ASVVQGFTEAF
TRBJ1-5 | TRBV18 | ASSPRSDQPQH
TRBJ2-7 | TRBV7-9 | ASRAGREGPYEQY
TRBJ2-7 | TRBV24-1 | ATSDFGTGSYEQY
TRBJ1-3 | TRBV5-1 | ASSLGSTDSGNTIY
TRBJ1-1 | TRBV27 | ASSLVRTGFSEAF
TRBJ2-1 | TRBV19 | ASSIGQMVQF
TRBJ1-4 | TRBV5-1 | ASSGGQGATNEKLF
TRBJ2-3 | TRBV9 | ASSVRTSGLESTDTQY
TRBJ1-5 | TRBV19 | ASSLSGAGYSNQPQH
TRBJ2-7 | TRBV10-2 | ASSEGLNYEQY
TRBJ1-1 | TRBV6-6 | ASSHMNTEAF
TRBJ2-2 | TRBV18 | ASSPFRSKNTGELF
TRBJ2-1 | TRBV5-4 | ASSLEREDEQF
TRBJ1-2 | TRBV25-1 | ASSEYEGGPTNIYGYT
TRBJ1-3 | TRBV6-5 | ASSYSAGGTYTIY
TRBJ1-5 | TRBV19 | ASCNRGSNQPQH
TRBJ1-2 | TRBV10-2 | ATQGVGYGYT
TRBJ2-7 | TRBV6-5 | ASSPAPSWSEQY
TRBJ2-1 | TRBV11-3 | ASSAQTSGHYNEQF